This T cell receptor (beta chain) was sequenced during a study of T cell responses to AZD1222 COVID-19 vaccine. Assay: immunoSEQ multiplex PCR; the TCRdb copy retains only in-frame clones and omits some. The data contain some 100,000 clones, about 94% of them singletons. This sequence was found in an adult who received the AZD1222 COVID-19 vaccine. Here the sequenced sample was peripheral blood, taken 28 days after the second AZD1222 dose.

This chain's CDR3 is CASSLQGSQETQYF. The CDR3, as DNA: TGTGCCAGCAGCTTACAGGGGTCCCAAGAGACCCAGTACTTC. V is TRBV2 and J is TRBJ2-5, with 7 positions matching TRBD1. Germline-derived CDR1 and CDR2 are SNHLY and FYNNEI. V lost 6 bases and J lost 1; bases outside the gene matches: 5. CDR3 length: 14 amino acids.